Sequencing of this T cell receptor (beta chain) was carried out in a study of early T cells in non-severe SARS-CoV-2 infection. For the study at large: Sequencing targeted bulk RNA from unsorted whole blood, leaving chains unpaired. Study-level findings and limits: Private and CD4 specificities were missed by VDJdb matching, skewed to anti-spike CD8.

This clonotype was detected only a few times. Its target is unknown. V dropped 4 bases and J dropped 7; count of bases not matched to a gene: 13. CDR1 and CDR2 (germline): SGHRS, YFSETQ. The length of the CDR3 is 16 residues. Individual cDNA molecules carried attached unique molecular identifiers. TCRdb analysed the 5' RACE reads with MiXCR anew, one entry per CDR3 protein. Among some 60,000 distinct CDR3 sequences listed, roughly 13% were seen once. The chain employs TRBV5-1 and TRBJ2-1; 8 nucleotides line up with TRBD1. The clonotype comes from an adult who was a healthcare worker with PCR-confirmed SARS-CoV-2 infection or an uninfected control (not recorded which). The specimen was whole blood. The CDR3 DNA sequence: TGCGCCAGCAGCCAGCCCGACAGGGGTAAAATGAATGAGCAGTTCTTC. Its translation is CASSQPDRGKMNEQFF. The whole variable domain, remainder taken from reference TRBV5-1 and TRBJ2-1, is KAGVTQTPRYLIKTRGQQVTLSCSPISGHRSVSWYQQTPGQGLQFLFEYFSETQRNKGNFPGRFSGRQFSNSRSEMNVSTLELGDSALYLCASSQPDRGKMNEQFFGPGTRLTVL.